The 29 T cell receptor beta chains reported below all come from one sample, sequenced in a study of blood T cells in healthy people across ages. It was with a sample-barcoded 5' primer and a J-beta primer mix that a second PCR of roughly 7 to 12 cycles was run. TCRdb fed the 5' RACE reads into MiXCR, producing one record per CDR3 protein. The sample includes hundreds of thousands of distinct CDR3 sequences, over 40% seen only once; the top ten take roughly 14%. Material: blood. The source of these receptors is a woman at least 80 years old in good health.

This chain links TRBV27 with TRBJ1-2; D uncertain. The CDR3 extends over 16 amino acids. CDR1 MNHEY and CDR2 SMNVEV come from the germline V gene (reference sequence). V lost 2 bases, J lost 7 bases, and 20 bases lay in between. This chain's CDR3 is CASSLTGQANWRGYTF. Written as DNA, the CDR3 is TGTGCCAGCAGTTTAACCGGGCAGGCGAATTGGCGTGGCTACACCTTC.

This clonotype came up a few times. This chain connects TRBV13 to TRBJ2-5, with D unclear. The CDR3 loop spans 14 amino acids. V was pared by 3 bases and J by 11 bases, with 19 bases between. Germline values: CDR1 PRHDT, CDR2 FYEKMQ (reference sequence). CDR3 residues: CASSFLISYNEQYF. CDR3 bases: TGTGCCAGCAGCTTCCTGATCTCATACAATGAGCAGTACTTC.

The chain carries TRBV30 and TRBJ1-5; 7 bases fit TRBD1. Germline CDR1 and CDR2: GTSNPN and SVGIG (reference sequence). V shed 5 bases, J shed 7 bases, and the junction held 8 bases outside the gene matches. This CDR3 has 13 amino acids. The CDR3 DNA sequence: TGTGCCTGGGCCCGACAGGGTAAACAGCCCCAGCATTTT. It specifies CAWARQGKQPQHF.

The chain couples TRBV6-1 to TRBJ1-5; TRBD1 matches 10 bases. The CDR3 covers 17 residues. V gave up 0 bases and J gave up 7 bases; unmatched junction bases: 9. Germline CDR1 is MNHNS and CDR2 is SASEGT. CDR3 nucleotide sequence: TGTGCCAGCAGTGAAGCGCCGACAGGGGGCGGAAACCAGCCCCAGCATTTT. Its translation: CASSEAPTGGGNQPQHF.

The V and J genes are TRBV20-1 and TRBJ2-5; D unclear. The CDR3 loop spans 13 amino acids. CDR1 and CDR2 (germline): DFQATT, SNEGSKA (reference sequence). Trimming took off 2 bases at V and 3 bases at J, with 10 bases between the two ends. The CDR3 DNA is TGCAGTGCTAGATTTCTAGGCAAAGAGACCCAGTACTTC. Its protein is CSARFLGKETQYF.

The V and J genes are TRBV4-2 and TRBJ2-3; unclear D gene. Germline CDR1 LGHNA, CDR2 YNFKEQ. The CDR3 is made up of 14 amino acids. The V and J ends lost 1 base and 10 bases respectively, with 15 bases between them. CDR3 in DNA: TGTGCCAGCAGCCAAGGTACTTTAAAAGAGGCGCAGTATTTT. Translated: CASSQGTLKEAQYF.

The chain couples TRBV4-3 to TRBJ2-4; 9 bases agree with TRBD1. Germline CDR1 is LGHNA and CDR2 is YSLEER. Trimming removed 0 bases from V and 8 bases from J; junction bases left unmatched: 5. CDR3 length: 15 residues. The CDR3 DNA reads as TGCGCCAGCAGCCAAGAACCGGACAGGGGACACATTCAGTACTTC. Residues: CASSQEPDRGHIQYF.

The V and J genes are TRBV10-3 and TRBJ2-3; no definite D call. CDR1 ENHRY and CDR2 SYGVKD come from the germline V gene. The CDR3 runs 13 residues. V lost 1 base and J 4 bases, leaving 6 bases between the germline ends. CDR3 bases: TGTGCCATCAGTGAGTTGAAGTCAGATACGCAGTATTTT. Protein: CAISELKSDTQYF.

This clonotype was picked up a small number of times. The chain has TRBV2 and TRBJ2-5, with a tentative D call TRBD2 (6 bases). Trimming cost V 3 bases and J 5 bases, with 16 bases left between them. Per the germline V gene, CDR1 is SNHLY and CDR2 is FYNNEI. This CDR3 contains 15 residues. In DNA, the CDR3 is TGTGCCAGCAGTGAGGTACTGGGGAGGCGTGAGACCCAGTACTTC. Protein product: CASSEVLGRRETQYF.

This rearrangement joins TRBV12-3 or TRBV12-4 to TRBJ2-6; D is unresolved. CDR3 length: 15 amino acids. V lost 7 bases and J lost 1, with 11 bases in between. The CDR3 nucleotides are TGTGCCAGCACCCAGCTGGGATCTGGGGCCAACGTCCTGACTTTC. It codes for CASTQLGSGANVLTF.

This clonotype was detected many times. This sequence joins TRBV12-3 or TRBV12-4 and TRBJ2-4; perhaps D is TRBD1 or TRBD2 (6 bases each). The CDR3 loop spans 12 amino acids. Trimming left V 6 bases short and J 5 bases short, with 8 bases between. CDR3 loop: CASRRGENIQYF. The CDR3 DNA follows: TGTGCCAGCAGAAGGGGGGAAAACATTCAGTACTTC.

J is TRBJ1-5 and V is TRBV12-3 or TRBV12-4; D unclear. CDR3 length: 16 residues. The V gene lost 3 bases and the J gene lost 4 bases, with 16 bases spanning the gap. DNA for the CDR3: TGTGCCAGCAGTTTCTCCTTGAGGACCCTAAATCAGCCCCAGCATTTT. Its translation is CASSFSLRTLNQPQHF.

On this clonotype itself: A much larger clone lies one base from this, so it may be a read error. This sequence joins TRBV10-3 and TRBJ1-5; 8 nucleotides line up with TRBD1. Germline V gives CDR1 ENHRY, CDR2 SYGVKD. The CDR3 is made up of 16 amino acids. CDR3 in amino acids: CAVSDPGQGYNQPQHF. The DNA for the CDR3 is TGTGCCGTCAGTGATCCCGGACAGGGTTACAATCAGCCCCAGCATTTT.

The J gene is TRBJ2-7, the V gene TRBV6-5, with 7 bases aligning to TRBD2. Trimming took 4 bases from V and 6 from J; bases not matched to a gene: 18. The CDR3 has 17 amino acids. Germline V gene data show CDR1 as MNHEY and CDR2 as SVGAGI. CDR3 protein: CASSLWAVGGVLGEQYF. CDR3 DNA: TGTGCCAGCAGTTTATGGGCCGTTGGGGGGGTACTTGGCGAGCAGTACTTC.

This clonotype was detected once. The V and J genes are TRBV5-1 and TRBJ2-1; D gene uncertain. The V gene lost 5 bases and the J gene lost 3 bases, with 12 bases spanning the gap. The CDR3 is 14 amino acids. Germline CDR1 SGHRS, CDR2 YFSETQ. CDR3 sequence (DNA): TGCGCCAGCAGGGCTAGTCTGGGCTACAATGAGCAGTTCTTC. This translates into CASRASLGYNEQFF.

V and J are TRBV7-2 and TRBJ2-7; D not certain. V lost 5 bases to trimming and J lost 3 bases, with 20 bases between them. Germline CDR1 is SGHTA and CDR2 is FQGNSA. CDR3 length: 16 amino acids. The CDR3 loop is CASSQKPRMVLYEQYF. CDR3 in DNA: TGTGCCAGCAGCCAAAAGCCCCGGATGGTTCTCTACGAGCAGTACTTC.

The chain has TRBV3-1 and TRBJ2-1, with 7 positions matching TRBD2. CDR1 and CDR2 (germline): LGHDT, YNNKEL (reference sequence). The CDR3 sequence is 13 residues long. J gave up 10 bases and V 0 bases, and 3 bases lay outside the gene matches. CDR3 DNA: TGTGCCAGCAGCCAAGATTCTAGCGGCGAGCAGTTCTTC. Translation: CASSQDSSGEQFF.

The chain uses TRBV7-2 and TRBJ2-1, with D possibly being TRBD1 (8 bases). From germline, CDR1 is SGHTA and CDR2 FQGNSA. The CDR3 consists of 16 residues. The germline V and J ends were trimmed by 5 bases and 4 bases, with 18 bases remaining between them. CDR3 bases: TGTGCCAGCAGCCCCCAGGGGGCGCGGGGGTACAATGAGCAGTTCTTC. Amino acid sequence: CASSPQGARGYNEQFF. Full variable domain (remainder filled in from reference TRBV7-2 and TRBJ2-1): GAGVSQSPSNKVTEKGKDVELRCDPISGHTALYWYRQSLGQGLEFLIYFQGNSAPDKSGLPSDRFSAERTGGSVSTLTIQRTQQEDSAVYLCASSPQGARGYNEQFFGPGTRLTVL.

This clonotype was detected a few times. The genes are TRBV12-3 or TRBV12-4 and TRBJ1-4; 8 nucleotides line up with TRBD1. The CDR3 extends over 17 amino acids. V shed 3 bases, J shed 3 bases, and the junction held 9 bases outside the gene matches. The CDR3 bases are TGTGCCAGCAGTTTTGCGCAGGGGGCATTAGCTAATGAAAAACTGTTTTTT. Protein: CASSFAQGALANEKLFF.

This clonotype was detected ten times or more. The CDR3 loop reads CASSFAEGLAKNIQYF. CDR3 sequence (DNA): TGTGCCAGCAGCTTTGCCGAAGGGTTAGCCAAAAACATTCAGTACTTC. The V and J genes are TRBV5-6 and TRBJ2-4; D is ambiguous. With 2 bases removed from V and 0 bases from J, the gap between germline ends came to 12 bases. Germline-derived CDR1 and CDR2 are SGHDT and YYEEEE. The CDR3 has 16 amino acids.

This clonotype was observed many times. The chain employs TRBV11-2 and TRBJ2-7, with 10 bases aligning to TRBD2. Germline V gives CDR1 SGHAT, CDR2 FQNNGV. With V trimmed by 3 bases and J by 3 bases, 8 bases remained unmatched. The CDR3 has 16 amino acids. CDR3 sequence: CASSFSSGGDFYEQYF. CDR3 coding DNA: TGTGCCAGCAGCTTTAGCAGCGGGGGGGATTTCTACGAGCAGTACTTC. Together with reference TRBV11-2 and TRBJ2-7, the CDR3 gives the full variable domain: EAGVAQSPRYKIIEKRQSVAFWCNPISGHATLYWYQQILGQGPKLLIQFQNNGVVDDSQLPKDRFSAERLKGVDSTLKIQPAKLEDSAVYLCASSFSSGGDFYEQYFGPGTRLTVT.

This clonotype has only a few counts. This may come from a read error, since a much larger clone is one base off. The chain couples TRBV11-1 to TRBJ1-2; D is undetermined. Trimming removed 5 bases at V and 2 bases at J, with 18 bases between. The CDR3 loop spans 16 amino acids. Germline assignment: CDR1 SGHAT and CDR2 FQDESV (reference sequence). CDR3 loop: CASSPRAVGANYGYTF. The CDR3 nucleotides read TGTGCCAGCAGCCCTCGAGCGGTTGGAGCGAACTATGGCTACACCTTC.

Comments on this clonotype: A much larger clone is a single base away; this may be a read error. The chain has TRBV7-8 and TRBJ2-3, with a tentative D call TRBD1 (6 bases). Germline V CDR1 and CDR2: SGHVS, FQNEAQ. CDR3 length: 16 residues. This chain's CDR3 is CAGSSLPGQRTDTQYF. In DNA, the CDR3 is TGTGCCGGCAGCTCATTACCGGGACAACGCACAGATACGCAGTATTTT.

This clonotype came up many times. The V call is TRBV7-2, the J call TRBJ2-3; D is ambiguous. The CDR3 spans 14 residues. The germline V gene has CDR1 SGHTA and CDR2 FQGNSA. V lost 2 bases and J 1 base, leaving 7 bases between the germline ends. CDR3 nucleotides: TGTGCCAGCAGCTTATCGGCAGGCACAGATACGCAGTATTTT. It codes for CASSLSAGTDTQYF.

This clonotype has only a few counts. The chain links TRBV20-1 to TRBJ2-7; 9 bases fit TRBD2. Per germline, CDR1 DFQATT and CDR2 SNEGSKA (reference sequence). This CDR3 spans 14 amino acids. V dropped 2 bases and J dropped 4; count of bases not matched to a gene: 6. CDR3 amino acids: CSARRASGTYEQYF. The CDR3, as DNA: TGCAGTGCTAGACGGGCTAGCGGGACTTACGAGCAGTACTTC.

The CDR3 loop is CASSESIGHTQETQYF. CDR3 coding DNA: TGCGCCAGCAGTGAGTCTATAGGACACACCCAAGAGACCCAGTACTTC. The gene calls are TRBV10-2 and TRBJ2-5; TRBD1 might be the D (5 bases). This CDR3 is 16 amino acids long. The germline V gene encodes CDR1 WSHSY and CDR2 SAAADI. V was cut by 0 bases and J by 1 base, with 12 bases left in between.

This sequence joins TRBV20-1 and TRBJ2-2; 7 bases line up with TRBD2. The germline V gene has CDR1 DFQATT and CDR2 SNEGSKA (reference sequence). The CDR3 is made up of 16 amino acids. Germline trimming cut 6 bases from V and 1 base from J; bases unmatched to any gene: 11. This CDR3 reads CSAESWASGNTGELFF. CDR3 sequence (DNA): TGCAGTGCCGAGAGTTGGGCTAGCGGGAACACCGGGGAGCTGTTTTTT.

This chain links TRBV4-3 with TRBJ2-1; 11 bases agree with TRBD2. V shed 6 bases, J shed 6 bases, and the junction held 10 bases outside the gene matches. Germline CDR1 and CDR2: LGHNA and YSLEER. This CDR3 is 16 amino acids long. CDR3 in amino acids: CASRTHRSGGGNEQFF. As DNA, the CDR3 is TGCGCCAGCAGAACTCATCGTAGCGGGGGGGGCAATGAGCAGTTCTTC.

This clonotype came up a few times. The chain employs TRBV12-3 or TRBV12-4 and TRBJ2-7, with D perhaps matching TRBD2 (6 bases). This CDR3 comprises 15 residues. Trimming shortened V by 6 bases and J by 0 bases, and 15 bases separated the two germline ends. CDR3 nucleotides: TGTGCCAGCAGCTCCCAGCGGGCCAGCTCCTACGAGCAGTACTTC. Protein product: CASSSQRASSYEQYF.